Listed below are T cell receptor beta chains from one sample, sequenced in a study of cytomegalovirus exposure and HLA in healthy donors. The assay was immunoSEQ multiplex PCR, and TCRdb's table has in-frame clones only and misses some. This table has 110,000 or so clones, around 68% appearing once. The sequenced material came from PBMCs. Receptors originate from a woman in her forties in good health and CMV-seropositive. Each CDR3 is given with its conserved first and last residue. D genes are given only for firm matches. Clone size, where shown, is once, few, many, or a class for clones that have expanded.

>TRBV7-8|16|-|TRBD1|TRBJ2-2
TGTGCCAGCAGCATGTCCGGGACAGGGGATACCGGGGAGCTGGTTTTT
CASSMSGTGDTGELVF
>TRBV7-8|15|-|-|TRBJ2-2
TGTGCCAGCAGCTTTCGCCGACAGAACACCGGGGAGCTGTTTTTT
CASSFRRQNTGELFF
>TRBV6-5|13|-|TRBD1|TRBJ1-4
TGTGCCAGCAGAGGGGACAGATATGAAAAACTGTTTTTT
CASRGDRYEKLFF
>TRBV30|15|-|TRBD1|TRBJ1-1
TGTGCCTGGAGTGCTTGGGACAGGGATTACGGTGAAGCTTTCTTT
CAWSAWDRDYGEAFF
>TRBV5-6|15|-|-|TRBJ2-2
TGTGCCAGCAGCGTCAGGACACCTAACACCGGGGAGCTGTTTTTT
CASSVRTPNTGELFF
>TRBV30|12|-|-|TRBJ2-7
TGTGCCTGGAGTAAGGGAGTGGTTGAGCAGTACTTC
CAWSKGVVEQYF
>TRBV18|15|-|TRBD1|TRBJ1-2
TGTGCCAGCTCACCGGACCGGGACAGAGCTGGAGGCTACACCTTC
CASSPDRDRAGGYTF
>TRBV30|15|-|TRBD1|TRBJ1-2
TGTGCCTGGAGTGTTTCCAGGGGGTTCTACTATGGCTACACCTTC
CAWSVSRGFYYGYTF
>TRBV6-6|15|-|TRBD2|TRBJ2-5
TGTGCCAGCAGTTACGTACTAGCGGGGGCAGAGACCCAGTACTTC
CASSYVLAGAETQYF
>TRBV4-3|16|-|TRBD1|TRBJ2-1
TGCGCCAGCAGCCAAGGGACAGGGGTGGTCTACAATGAGCAGTTCTTC
CASSQGTGVVYNEQFF
>TRBV11-2|12|-|-|TRBJ2-3
TGTGCCAGCAGCACCGACAGTGGAGCGCAGTATTTT
CASSTDSGAQYF
>TRBV11-3|14|-|-|TRBJ2-7
TGTGCCAGCAGCCCGTTGACTAGTTCCCACGAGCAGTACTTC
CASSPLTSSHEQYF
>TRBV6-5|14|few|-|TRBJ1-1
TGTGCCAGCAGTTACGTTCCGGAGTACACTGAAGCTTTCTTT
CASSYVPEYTEAFF
>TRBV7-2|14|-|-|TRBJ2-7
TGTGCCAGCAGCTTAGACGGGACATTGGACGAGCAGTACTTC
CASSLDGTLDEQYF
>TRBV30|13|few|TRBD1|TRBJ1-5
TGTGCCTGGAGTGAACAGGGGGATCAGCCCCAGCATTTT
CAWSEQGDQPQHF
>TRBV5-1|15|few|-|TRBJ1-5
TGCGCCAGCAGCTTGGAGGCAGGGGGCAATCAGCCCCAGCATTTT
CASSLEAGGNQPQHF
>TRBV6-6|14|-|TRBD2|TRBJ2-7
TGTGCCAGCAGGAAAGAAGGGACTAGCAGCGAGCAGTACTTC
CASRKEGTSSEQYF
>TRBV4-2|17|-|TRBD2|TRBJ2-1
TGTGCCAGCAGCCAAGGGGGGGGCGGGGGGACTTACAATGAGCAGTTCTTC
CASSQGGGGGTYNEQFF
>TRBV18|17|few|TRBD2|TRBJ2-3
TGTGCCAGCTCACCCAGGCGCGGGACTAGGGTTGCAGATACGCAGTATTTT
CASSPRRGTRVADTQYF
>TRBV2|15|-|-|TRBJ1-3
TGTGCCAGCAGTGAAGGCCAGTTAAATGGAAACACCATATATTTT
CASSEGQLNGNTIYF
>TRBV7-8|13|-|-|TRBJ2-4
TGTGCCAGCAGCTTAGACGGGAAAAACATTCAGTACTTC
CASSLDGKNIQYF
>TRBV6-1|13|-|TRBD1|TRBJ1-4
TGTGCCAGCAGATTAAACAGGGGGGAGAGGCTGTTTTTT
CASRLNRGERLFF
>TRBV15|13|-|TRBD1|TRBJ1-2
TGTGCCACCAGTCTCGGGACAGGGGACGGCTACACCTTC
CATSLGTGDGYTF
>TRBV5-1|13|few|-|TRBJ1-5
TGCGCCAGCAGCCGGGGGAGGAATCAGCCCCAGCATTTT
CASSRGRNQPQHF
>TRBV5-6|16|-|TRBD1|TRBJ1-1
TGTGCCAGCAGCTTGGGGGACAGGGGTGAATACACTGAAGCTTTCTTT
CASSLGDRGEYTEAFF